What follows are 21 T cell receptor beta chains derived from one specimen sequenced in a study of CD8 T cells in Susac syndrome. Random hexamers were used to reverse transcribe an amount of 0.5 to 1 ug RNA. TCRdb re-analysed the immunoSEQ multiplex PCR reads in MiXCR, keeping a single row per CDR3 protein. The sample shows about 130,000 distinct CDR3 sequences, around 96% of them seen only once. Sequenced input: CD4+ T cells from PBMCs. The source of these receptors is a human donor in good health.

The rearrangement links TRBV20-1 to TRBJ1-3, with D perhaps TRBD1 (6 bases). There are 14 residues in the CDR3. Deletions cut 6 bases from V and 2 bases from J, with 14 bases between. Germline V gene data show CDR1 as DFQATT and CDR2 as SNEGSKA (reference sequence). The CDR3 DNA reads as TGCAGTGCCCTGACAGGATGGGCTGGAAACACCATATATTTT. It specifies CSALTGWAGNTIYF.

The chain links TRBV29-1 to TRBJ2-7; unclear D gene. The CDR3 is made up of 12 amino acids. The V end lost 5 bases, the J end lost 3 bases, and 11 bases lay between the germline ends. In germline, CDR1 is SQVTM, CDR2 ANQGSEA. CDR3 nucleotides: TGCAGCGTTTCCTCCGACCGCTACGAGCAGTACTTC. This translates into CSVSSDRYEQYF.

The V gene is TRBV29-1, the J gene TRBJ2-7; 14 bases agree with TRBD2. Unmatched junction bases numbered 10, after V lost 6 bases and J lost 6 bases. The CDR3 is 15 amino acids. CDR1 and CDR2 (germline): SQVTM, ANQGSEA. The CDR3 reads CSVGGLAGAEREQYF. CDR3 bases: TGCAGCGTGGGGGGACTAGCGGGAGCTGAGCGCGAGCAGTACTTC.

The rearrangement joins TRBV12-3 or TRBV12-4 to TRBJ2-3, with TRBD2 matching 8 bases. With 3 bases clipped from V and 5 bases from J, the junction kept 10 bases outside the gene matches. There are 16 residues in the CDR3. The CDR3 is CASSFGRGGVRDTQYF. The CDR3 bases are TGTGCCAGCAGTTTCGGGAGGGGCGGGGTCCGAGATACGCAGTATTTT.

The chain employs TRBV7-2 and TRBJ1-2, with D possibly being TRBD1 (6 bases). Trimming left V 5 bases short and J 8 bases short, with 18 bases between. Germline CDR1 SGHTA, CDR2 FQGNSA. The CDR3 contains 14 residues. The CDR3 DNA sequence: TGTGCCAGCAGCCCGCGGTCAGGGGCGGAGGGCTACACCTTC. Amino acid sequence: CASSPRSGAEGYTF.

CDR3 DNA sequence: TGTGCCTGGAGTATGACGGGGGGTACTGAAGCTTTCTTT. Residues: CAWSMTGGTEAFF. The J gene is TRBJ1-1, the V gene TRBV30, with D perhaps matching TRBD1 (5 bases). The CDR3 length is 13 residues. V was trimmed by 2 bases and J by 5 bases, leaving 12 bases between them. Germline V CDR1 and CDR2: GTSNPN, SVGIG (reference sequence).

The CDR3 DNA reads TGTGCCAGCAGGGCGGACTCGGGAGGCACTGAAGCTTTCTTT. Translation gives CASRADSGGTEAFF. The V and J genes are TRBV12-3 or TRBV12-4 and TRBJ1-1; D gene uncertain. The CDR3 runs to 14 residues. Trimming removed 6 bases from V and 4 bases from J, with 15 bases in between.

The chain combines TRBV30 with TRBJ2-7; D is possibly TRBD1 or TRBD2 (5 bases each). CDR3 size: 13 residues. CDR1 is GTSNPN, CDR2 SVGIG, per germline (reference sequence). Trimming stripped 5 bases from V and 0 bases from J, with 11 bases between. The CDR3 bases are TGTGCCTGGCGGGGACCGAACTCCTACGAGCAGTACTTC. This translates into CAWRGPNSYEQYF.

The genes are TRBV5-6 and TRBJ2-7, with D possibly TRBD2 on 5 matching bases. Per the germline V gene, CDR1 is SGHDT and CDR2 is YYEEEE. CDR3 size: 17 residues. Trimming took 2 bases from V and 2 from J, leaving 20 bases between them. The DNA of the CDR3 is TGTGCCAGCAGCTTAACGAACCTCACTAGGACGGCCTACGAGCAGTACTTC. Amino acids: CASSLTNLTRTAYEQYF.

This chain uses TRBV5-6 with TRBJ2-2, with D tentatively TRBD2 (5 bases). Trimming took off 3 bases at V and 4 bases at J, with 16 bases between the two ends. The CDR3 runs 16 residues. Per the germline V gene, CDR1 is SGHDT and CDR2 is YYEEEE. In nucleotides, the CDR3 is TGTGCCAGCAGCTCCACAAGGCTAGCCGTCACCGGGGAGCTGTTTTTT. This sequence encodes CASSSTRLAVTGELFF.

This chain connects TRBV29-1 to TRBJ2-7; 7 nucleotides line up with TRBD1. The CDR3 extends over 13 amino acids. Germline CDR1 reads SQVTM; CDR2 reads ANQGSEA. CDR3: CSVEDRPSYEQYF. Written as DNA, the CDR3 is TGCAGTGTGGAGGACAGGCCATCCTACGAGCAGTACTTC.

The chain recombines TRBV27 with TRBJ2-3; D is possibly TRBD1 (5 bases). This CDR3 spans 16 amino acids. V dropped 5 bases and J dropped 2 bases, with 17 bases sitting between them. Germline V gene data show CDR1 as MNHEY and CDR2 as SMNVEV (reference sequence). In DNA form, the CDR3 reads TGTGCCAGCAGTCAGGGAACCTACTCTCTCACAGATACGCAGTATTTT. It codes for CASSQGTYSLTDTQYF.

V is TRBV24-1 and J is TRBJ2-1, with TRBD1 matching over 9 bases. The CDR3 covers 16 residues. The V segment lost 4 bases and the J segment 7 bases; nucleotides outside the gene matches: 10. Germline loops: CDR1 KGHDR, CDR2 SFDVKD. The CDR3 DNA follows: TGTGCCACCAGTGACTTGGCACAGGGGGCGAGAAATGAGCAGTTCTTC. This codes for CATSDLAQGARNEQFF.

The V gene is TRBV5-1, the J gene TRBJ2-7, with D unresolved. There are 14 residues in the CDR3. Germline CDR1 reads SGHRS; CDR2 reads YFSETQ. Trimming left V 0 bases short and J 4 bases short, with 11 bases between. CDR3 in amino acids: CASSLVTEKYEQYF. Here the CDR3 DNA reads TGCGCCAGCAGCTTGGTTACAGAGAAATACGAGCAGTACTTC.

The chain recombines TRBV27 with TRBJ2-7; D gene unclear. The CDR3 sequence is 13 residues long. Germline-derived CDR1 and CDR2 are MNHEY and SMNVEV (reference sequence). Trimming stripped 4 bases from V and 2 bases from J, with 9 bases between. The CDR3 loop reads CASSSRDTYEQYF. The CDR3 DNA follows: TGTGCCAGCAGTTCGCGAGATACCTACGAGCAGTACTTC.

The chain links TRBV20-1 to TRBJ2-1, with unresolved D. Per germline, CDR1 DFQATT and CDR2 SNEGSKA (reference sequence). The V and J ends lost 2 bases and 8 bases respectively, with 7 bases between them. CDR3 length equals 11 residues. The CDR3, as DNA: TGCAGTGCTAGACCCCGCCATGAGCAGTTCTTC. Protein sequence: CSARPRHEQFF.

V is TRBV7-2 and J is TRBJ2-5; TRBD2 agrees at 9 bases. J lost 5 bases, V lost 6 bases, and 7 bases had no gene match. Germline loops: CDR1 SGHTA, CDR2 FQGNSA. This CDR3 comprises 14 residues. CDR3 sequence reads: CASSRSGGGETQYF. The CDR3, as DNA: TGTGCCAGCAGTCGTAGCGGGGGTGGGGAGACCCAGTACTTC.

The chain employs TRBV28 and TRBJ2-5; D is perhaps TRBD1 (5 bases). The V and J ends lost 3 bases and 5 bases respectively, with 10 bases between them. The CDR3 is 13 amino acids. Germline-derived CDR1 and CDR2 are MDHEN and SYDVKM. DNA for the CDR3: TGTGCCAGCAGTTTGGCAGGGCACGAGACCCAGTACTTC. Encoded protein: CASSLAGHETQYF.

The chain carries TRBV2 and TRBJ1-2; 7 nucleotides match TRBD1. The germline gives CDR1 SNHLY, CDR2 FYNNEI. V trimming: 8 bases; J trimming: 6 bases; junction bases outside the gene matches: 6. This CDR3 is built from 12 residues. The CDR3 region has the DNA TGTGCCAGCGCAGGGGGTACTAATGGCTACACCTTC. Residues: CASAGGTNGYTF.

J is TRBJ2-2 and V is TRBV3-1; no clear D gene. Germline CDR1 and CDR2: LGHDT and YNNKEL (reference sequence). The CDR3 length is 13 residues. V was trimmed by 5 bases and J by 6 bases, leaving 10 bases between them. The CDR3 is CASSKPGAGELFF. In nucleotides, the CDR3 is TGTGCCAGCAGCAAGCCGGGCGCCGGGGAGCTGTTTTTT.

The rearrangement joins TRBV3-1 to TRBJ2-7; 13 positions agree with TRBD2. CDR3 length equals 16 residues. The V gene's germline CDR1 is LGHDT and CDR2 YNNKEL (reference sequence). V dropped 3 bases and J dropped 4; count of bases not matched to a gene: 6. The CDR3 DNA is TGTGCCAGCAGCCAGAGGGGACTAGCGGGATTTTACGAGCAGTACTTC. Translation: CASSQRGLAGFYEQYF.